Reported below is one TCR beta chain. TCR beta sequences were obtained from blood CD8+ and CD4+ T cells. FACS enriched CD8+ TEMRA cells, while bulk CD8+ and CD4+ were negatively isolated. RNA amounts of about 0.5 to 1 ug underwent reverse transcription with random hexamers. TCRdb reprocessed the immunoSEQ multiplex PCR reads with MiXCR, giving one entry per CDR3 protein. The sample carries 300,000 or so distinct CDR3 sequences, about 90% recorded once. Germline-derived CDR1 and CDR2 are GTSNPN and SVGIG (reference sequence). V was trimmed by 0 bases and J by 1 base, leaving 6 bases between them. This CDR3 is 13 amino acids long. The sample comes from a study of CD8 T cells in Susac syndrome.

Sequencing input: CD4+ T cells from PBMCs. The chain recombines TRBV30 with TRBJ1-1; no clear D gene. The TCR originated in a human donor with multiple sclerosis. This CDR3 is CAWSVNRNTEAFF. The CDR3 nucleotides read TGTGCCTGGAGTGTGAACAGGAACACTGAAGCTTTCTTT.